Sequencing of this T cell receptor beta chain was carried out in a study of control samples from healthy donors and cancer patients (TCRdb year 2020). Its CDR3 holds 14 amino acids, cysteine through phenylalanine. The entry retains the CDR3 DNA only, 42 bases that are in frame from base 1. The germline V gene encodes CDR1 ENHRY and CDR2 SYGVKD. V and J are trimmed by 2 bases and 4 bases, and the gene matches miss 2 bases of the junction. The library was obtained by the immunoSEQ multiplex PCR assay. Held by TCRdb, this immuneACCESS table contains in-frame sequences only and omits some clones. Under half of the omission traces to an unresolved V gene where checked; the cause of the rest is unknown. The table for this sample lists about 75,000 clones; about 93% of them were counted only once. In total, the top ten clones hold over 5% of the sample. Points on this clone: The target of this receptor is not known. Per-nucleotide qualities are absent, and no much larger clonotype sits a single base away.

The chain links TRBV10-3 with TRBJ1-5, with 7 central nucleotides matching TRBD1. The TCR sequence derives from a woman between 40 and 55 years old in good health. Sequencing was carried out using blood. In nucleotide form, the sequence is TGTGCCATCAGTGAGGGACAGGAGAATCAGCCCCAGCATTTT. It codes for CAISEGQENQPQHF.